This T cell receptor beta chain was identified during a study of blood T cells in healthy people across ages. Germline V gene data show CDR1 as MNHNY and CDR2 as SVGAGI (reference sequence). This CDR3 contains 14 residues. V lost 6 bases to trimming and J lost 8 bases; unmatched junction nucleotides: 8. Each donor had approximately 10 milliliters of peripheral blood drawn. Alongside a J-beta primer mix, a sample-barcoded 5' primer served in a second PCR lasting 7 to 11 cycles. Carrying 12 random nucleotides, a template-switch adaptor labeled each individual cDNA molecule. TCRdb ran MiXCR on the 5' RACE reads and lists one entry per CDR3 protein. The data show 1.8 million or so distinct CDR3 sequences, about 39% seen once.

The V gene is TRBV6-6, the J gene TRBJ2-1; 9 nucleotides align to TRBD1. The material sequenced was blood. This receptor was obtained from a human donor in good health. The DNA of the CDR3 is TGTGCCAGCAGACCCGGACAGGGGATTGATGAGCAGTTCTTC. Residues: CASRPGQGIDEQFF.